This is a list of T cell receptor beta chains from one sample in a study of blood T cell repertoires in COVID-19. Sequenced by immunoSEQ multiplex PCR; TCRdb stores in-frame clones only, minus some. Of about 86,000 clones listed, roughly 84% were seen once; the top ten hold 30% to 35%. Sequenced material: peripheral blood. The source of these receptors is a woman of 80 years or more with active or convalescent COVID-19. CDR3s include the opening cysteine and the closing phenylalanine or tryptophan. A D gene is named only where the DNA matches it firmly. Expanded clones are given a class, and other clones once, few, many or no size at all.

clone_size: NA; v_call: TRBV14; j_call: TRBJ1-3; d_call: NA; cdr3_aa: CASSKRGAMGHGNTIYF; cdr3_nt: TGTGCCAGCAGCAAACGGGGGGCCATGGGGCATGGAAACACCATATATTTT
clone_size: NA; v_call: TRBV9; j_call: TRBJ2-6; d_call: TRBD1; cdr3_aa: CASSAGTGRNSGANVLTF; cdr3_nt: TGTGCCAGCAGCGCCGGGACAGGACGAAACTCTGGGGCCAACGTCCTGACTTTC
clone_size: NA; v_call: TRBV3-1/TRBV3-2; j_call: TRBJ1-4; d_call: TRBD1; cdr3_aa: CASSRTGAYEKLFF; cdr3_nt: TGTGCCAGCAGCCGTACAGGGGCTTACGAAAAACTGTTTTTT
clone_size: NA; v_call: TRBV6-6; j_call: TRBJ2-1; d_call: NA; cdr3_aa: CASHPNEQFF; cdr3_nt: TGTGCCAGCCATCCCAATGAGCAGTTCTTC
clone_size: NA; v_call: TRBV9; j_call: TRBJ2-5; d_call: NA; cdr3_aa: CASSVDEGRETQYF; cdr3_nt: TGTGCCAGCAGCGTAGATGAGGGTCGGGAGACCCAGTACTTC
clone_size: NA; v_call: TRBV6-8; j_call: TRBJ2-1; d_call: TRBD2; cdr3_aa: CARPGAGSLSEQFF; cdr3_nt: TGTGCCAGACCCGGAGCGGGGTCCCTCTCGGAGCAGTTCTTC
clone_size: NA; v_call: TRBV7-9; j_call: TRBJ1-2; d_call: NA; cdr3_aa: CASSLEVTETNYGYTF; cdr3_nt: TGTGCCAGCAGCTTAGAAGTGACTGAGACTAACTATGGCTACACCTTC
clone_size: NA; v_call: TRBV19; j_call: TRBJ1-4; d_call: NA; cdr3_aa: CASSIKGRGLEDEKLFF; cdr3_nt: TGTGCCAGTAGTATAAAAGGCAGAGGGCTGGAGGATGAAAAACTGTTTTTT
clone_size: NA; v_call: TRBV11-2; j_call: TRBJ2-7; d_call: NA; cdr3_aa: CASSLGTGPMEQYF; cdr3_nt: TGTGCCAGCAGCCTAGGAACAGGCCCTATGGAGCAGTACTTC
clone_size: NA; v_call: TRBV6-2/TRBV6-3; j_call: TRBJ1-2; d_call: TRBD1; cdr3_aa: CASSPNRGYGYTF; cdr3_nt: TGTGCCAGCAGCCCGAACAGGGGCTATGGCTACACCTTC
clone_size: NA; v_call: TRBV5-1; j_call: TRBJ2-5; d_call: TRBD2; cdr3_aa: CASSPRTSGRGFTETQYF; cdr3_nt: TGCGCCAGCAGCCCCCGGACTAGCGGGAGAGGGTTTACAGAGACCCAGTACTTC
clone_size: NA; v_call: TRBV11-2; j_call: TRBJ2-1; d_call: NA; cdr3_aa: CASSFGPLSSYNEQFF; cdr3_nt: TGTGCCAGCAGCTTTGGGCCCTTAAGCTCCTACAATGAGCAGTTCTTC
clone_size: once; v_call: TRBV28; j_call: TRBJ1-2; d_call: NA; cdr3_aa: CASSPQTELFYGYTF; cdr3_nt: TGTGCCAGCAGTCCACAGACAGAACTATTCTATGGCTACACCTTC